These T cell receptor beta chains were read from a single sample in a study of cytomegalovirus exposure and HLA in healthy donors. Method: immunoSEQ multiplex PCR; TCRdb's copy keeps in-frame clones and lacks some. The profile shows approximately 170,000 clones, approximately 77% of them singletons. The sequenced material came from PBMCs. Receptor source: a male donor in good health and CMV-seropositive. CDR3s include the opening cysteine and the closing phenylalanine or tryptophan. A D gene is named only where the DNA matches it firmly. A row's size may be missing; if present it is once, few, many or a size class.

CDR3 DNA	CDR3 protein	V gene	clone size	J gene	D gene
TGTGCCAGCAGCTCAGGGACAGGGGCCTACGAGCAGTACTTC	CASSSGTGAYEQYF	TRBV7-9	NA	TRBJ2-7	TRBD1
TGTGCCAGCAGTGGCACAGGGGGCTATAATGAAAAACTGTTTTTT	CASSGTGGYNEKLFF	TRBV2	once	TRBJ1-4	TRBD1
TGTGCCAGCAGCTTACTGGGCGGGGAGGGAGATACGCAGTATTTT	CASSLLGGEGDTQYF	TRBV7-2	few	TRBJ2-3	TRBD2
TGTGCCAGCAGCTTAGGTACGCGGGGGCCTGGGGCCAACGTCCTGACTTTC	CASSLGTRGPGANVLTF	TRBV7-6	NA	TRBJ2-6	NA
TGCGCCAGCAGCCCCGGGACACCCGCTAACTATGGCTACACCTTC	CASSPGTPANYGYTF	TRBV5-1	NA	TRBJ1-2	NA
TGTGCTAGTGCCTCCGGGTCGCCTTACGAGCAGTACTTC	CASASGSPYEQYF	TRBV12-5	NA	TRBJ2-7	NA
TGTGCCAGCAGAGAGACAGGGTTCCAGCCCCAGCATTTT	CASRETGFQPQHF	TRBV2	NA	TRBJ1-5	TRBD1
TGTGCCAGCAGCGTAGGAGGCGTGGGTCGGGGGGGCACGAATGAGCAGTTCTTC	CASSVGGVGRGGTNEQFF	TRBV9	NA	TRBJ2-1	TRBD2
TGTGCCAGCAGCCCGTGGGGGACAGCCCAAGAGACCCAGTACTTC	CASSPWGTAQETQYF	TRBV7-9	NA	TRBJ2-5	TRBD1
TGTGCCAGCAGTTTAGGGGCTAACACCGGGGAGCTGTTTTTT	CASSLGANTGELFF	TRBV27	NA	TRBJ2-2	NA
TGCGCCAGCGGAAGGGGACAAGAGACTGAAGCTTTCTTT	CASGRGQETEAFF	TRBV5-1	NA	TRBJ1-1	NA
TGTGCCAGCAGCTGCGACAGATTCGCCTCCTACGAGCAGTACTTC	CASSCDRFASYEQYF	TRBV5-6	NA	TRBJ2-7	NA
TGTGCCAGTAGTTTCCGACAGGGGGGAACGGGTGAAGCTTTCTTT	CASSFRQGGTGEAFF	TRBV19	NA	TRBJ1-1	TRBD1
TGTGCCAGCAGCGTAGGACCAGGGAACTCCTACAATGAGCAGTTCTTC	CASSVGPGNSYNEQFF	TRBV9	NA	TRBJ2-1	NA
TGCGCCAGCAGCCAGGCCCTCGGCGGGTCTACCTACGAGCAGTACTTC	CASSQALGGSTYEQYF	TRBV4-1	few	TRBJ2-7	NA